The present TCR beta chain was sequenced within a study of CD8 T cells in Susac syndrome. V lost 6 bases to trimming and J lost 7 bases, with 22 bases between them. The CDR3 runs to 15 residues. Per the germline V gene, CDR1 is SGHDT and CDR2 is YYEEEE. RNA amounts of about 0.45 to 1 ug underwent reverse transcription with random hexamers. TCRdb re-analysed the immunoSEQ multiplex PCR reads in MiXCR, keeping a single row per CDR3 protein. The sample gives around 130,000 distinct CDR3 sequences, 90% to 95% of which show up once; roughly 0.12% is in the top ten. The chain links TRBV5-6 to TRBJ1-2; possible D gene TRBD1, 6 bases. The clonotype was recovered from a human donor in good health. Material: CD4+ T cells from PBMCs. The CDR3 loop is CASTPMWQGLSGYTF. CDR3 nucleotide sequence: TGTGCCAGCACCCCTATGTGGCAGGGGTTGAGTGGCTACACCTTC.